The clone carrying this TCR beta chain was counted ten times or more. In the library, unique molecular identifiers were attached to individual cDNA molecules. TCRdb reprocessed the RACE reads via MiXCR and lists one record per CDR3 protein. The sample contains 89,000 or so distinct CDR3 sequences, 5% to 8.5% of which appear only once. This sample was included in a study of human T cells and chemical hapten exposure. Described time point: patch test 2, 6 weeks after DPC sensitization. The treatment here: therapeutic diphenylcyclopropenone sensitization with weekly scalp DPC. Blood was drawn before each patch test was applied. This CDR3 region has 14 residues. Germline CDR1 and CDR2: SGDLS and YYNGEE. The V and J ends lost 3 bases and 2 bases, in that order; junction bases with no gene match: 1.

This receptor was taken from a woman in her 30s with alopecia areata. Some clones in this sample may be carry-over from other donors' samples. The genes are TRBV9 and TRBJ1-5, with 8 bases fitting TRBD1. The sequenced sample was whole blood, obtained in connection with sensitization to the hapten diphenylcyclopropenone (DPC). CDR3 amino acids: CASSATGGNQPQHF. CDR3 in DNA: TGTGCCAGCAGCGCGACAGGGGGCAATCAGCCCCAGCATTTT.